The T cell receptor beta chain described here comes from a study of Ad26.COV2.S vaccination and SARS-CoV-2 variants (TCRdb year 2021). Context from the whole study: Donors in the vaccine arm were drawn from COV1001, a phase I-IIa trial of Ad26.COV2.S in healthy adults that was multicentre, randomized, double-blind and placebo-controlled. Ad26.COV2.S was given intramuscularly at 5x10^10 or 1x10^11 viral particles, as a single shot or as two shots 56 days apart. Trial participants were randomized into five groups of five, in which low-dose or high-dose Ad26.COV2.S was given once or twice, or placebo was given on both occasions. TCRbeta repertoire sequencing served as the tool for gauging how specific and how broad the SARS-CoV-2-reactive T cell receptors were following Ad26.COV2.S vaccination. A total of 32 samples were included in the TCR-sequenced set, comprising some 20 Ad26.COV2.S vaccine recipients, 5 placebo recipients and 8 SARS-CoV-2 convalescent individuals. Throughout the experiments and outcome assessment, investigators stayed blinded to trial group allocation.

Only one count was recorded for this clone. Its antigen has not been determined. Base quality data are lacking; no much larger clone is found one base away. General findings and caveats noted by the study authors: Vaccine and placebo recipients had similar non-spike TCR breadth, a finding consistent with the vaccine containing only spike. Comparing responses between vaccine doses or regimens was not something the study was powered to do. Ad26.COV2.S recipients had higher spike-specific TCR breadth than placebo recipients (P = 0.0014). After vaccination, substantial breadth of spike-specific CD8+ and CD4+ T cell responses was reported. According to the authors, total T cell responses may have been underestimated by the TCR breadth and depth analyses.

This sample's treatment or condition label indicates: 15 to 20 received Ad26.COV2.S at low or high dose, single or two shots; several received placebo; per-sample allocation not given. Repertoires of vaccine and placebo recipients were sequenced from samples taken on day 63 after the first injection. In Cohort 1b, about 27 adults aged 18-55 years were enrolled at a single site in Boston, USA, between 29 July and 7 August 2020. Ad26.COV2.S consisted of a replication-incompetent adenovirus type 26 vector by which a prefusion-stabilized SARS-CoV-2 spike protein from the original Wuhan strain was expressed. TCRbeta CDR3 regions were sequenced with the immunoSEQ Assay. After extraction, genomic DNA underwent amplification by bias-controlled multiplex PCR, followed by high-throughput sequencing. As for the original processing: To quantify the absolute abundance of each unique TCRbeta CDR3 region, sequences were collapsed and filtered. Usable DNA was measured by amplifying reference genes present in all nucleated cells, and TCRbeta template counts were normalized to that usable DNA to estimate T cell fraction. Repertoire TCRs were annotated as SARS-CoV-2-specific when V gene, CDR3 amino acid sequence and J gene were exactly matched to a known reactive TCR set. The reference SARS-CoV-2 TCR set was derived from MIRA and filtered for enrichment in COVID-19-positive ImmuneCODE repertoires, a step that removed public or cross-reactive TCRs. Based on the MIRA antigens, annotated TCRs were further analysed at the level of specific ORF or position within ORF. Depth was the summed frequency of annotated unique rearrangements, while breadth was defined as annotated unique rearrangements over total unique productive rearrangements. Two-sided Wilcoxon rank-sum tests were applied when comparing TCR breadth between groups. TCRdb obtained this table from immuneACCESS and retained in-frame rearrangements with V and J assigned. These tables miss some clones; where compared with another copy, unresolved V genes account for less than half of the shortfall, and the remainder is unexplained. The DNA was the basis for D and trimming; V, J and clone size are from that table. Counted in this sample were fewer than 500,000 clones; 89% of them appeared once. Together, the top ten hold over 2.5% of the sample.

The germline V gene (reference sequence) provides CDR1 SGHKS and CDR2 YYEKEE. From its cysteine to its phenylalanine, the CDR3 spans 12 amino acids. The DNA shown is the 36-base CDR3, in frame from base 1. The germline ends are 13 bases apart after V is trimmed by 6 bases and J by 7 bases. This specimen was peripheral blood, taken in a trial of Ad26.COV2.S vaccine versus placebo. This sequence originates from a person aged 18 to 59 who received the Ad26.COV2.S COVID-19 vaccine or a placebo. The chain was built from TRBV5-5 and TRBJ1-2; the D gene is not confidently resolved. The nucleotide sequence reads as follows: TGTGCCAGCACCTACGCAGGCGGTGGCTACACCTTC. This is translated as CASTYAGGGYTF.